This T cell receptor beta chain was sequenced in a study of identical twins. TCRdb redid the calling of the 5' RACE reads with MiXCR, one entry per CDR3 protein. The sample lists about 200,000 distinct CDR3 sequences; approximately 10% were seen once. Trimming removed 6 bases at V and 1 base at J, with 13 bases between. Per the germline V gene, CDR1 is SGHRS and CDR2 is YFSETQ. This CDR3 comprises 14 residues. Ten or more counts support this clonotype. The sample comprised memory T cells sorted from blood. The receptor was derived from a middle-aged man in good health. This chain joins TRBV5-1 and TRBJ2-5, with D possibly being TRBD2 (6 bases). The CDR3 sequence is CASTISGFQETQYF. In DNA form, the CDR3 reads TGCGCCAGCACGATTAGCGGTTTCCAAGAGACCCAGTACTTC.